These T cell receptor beta chains were read from a single sample in a study of control samples from healthy donors and cancer patients. Profiling relied on immunoSEQ multiplex PCR, and the TCRdb table lists in-frame clones only, not all of them. The table lists 200,000 or so clones, 85% to 95% of them singletons. Sample: blood. These receptors were collected from a man aged 45-65 years in good health. Each CDR3 is given with its conserved first and last residue. D genes are given only for firm matches. Some rows have no size entry. The others give once, few or many, or a class for an expanded clone.

TRBV11-2	.	TRBJ1-1	.	CASSLGAGVVSSEAFF	TGTGCCAGCAGCTTAGGTGCAGGGGTGGTGTCGAGTGAAGCTTTCTTT
TRBV7-7	TRBD2	TRBJ2-5	.	CASSLSGTSGGTETQYF	TGTGCTAGCAGCTTGAGCGGGACTAGCGGGGGGACGGAGACCCAGTACTTC
TRBV2	TRBD1	TRBJ2-1	once	CASSRQGSRWNEQFF	TGTGCCAGCAGCCGACAGGGGTCCCGATGGAATGAGCAGTTCTTC
TRBV28	.	TRBJ1-6	.	CASNPSGGWSPLHF	TGTGCCAGCAACCCTTCCGGGGGATGGTCACCCCTCCACTTT
TRBV18	.	TRBJ1-5	once	CASSPMGPGSNQPQHF	TGTGCCAGCTCACCAATGGGGCCGGGTAGCAATCAGCCCCAGCATTTT
TRBV7-2	TRBD1	TRBJ2-2	.	CASSLVGTGGSTGELFF	TGTGCCAGCAGCTTAGTTGGGACAGGGGGAAGCACCGGGGAGCTGTTTTTT
TRBV6-5	.	TRBJ1-1	.	CASRHRVSTEAFF	TGTGCCAGCAGACACAGGGTTAGCACTGAAGCTTTCTTT
TRBV7-9	.	TRBJ2-2	.	CASSSTANTGELFF	TGTGCCAGCAGCTCGACTGCGAACACCGGGGAGCTGTTTTTT
TRBV19	.	TRBJ1-3	once	CASRRDQSGNTIYF	TGTGCCAGTCGCAGGGACCAATCTGGAAACACCATATATTTT
TRBV6-5	.	TRBJ1-2	.	CASSYVGGSGYTF	TGTGCCAGCAGTTATGTCGGGGGCAGCGGCTACACCTTC
TRBV2	.	TRBJ2-7	.	CASSEETPAGLVNEQYF	TGTGCCAGCAGTGAAGAAACTCCGGCGGGGCTCGTGAACGAGCAGTACTTC
TRBV5-6	.	TRBJ1-4	.	CASSFRGGEKLFF	TGTGCCAGCAGCTTCAGGGGAGGGGAAAAACTGTTTTTT
TRBV6-5	.	TRBJ2-5	once	CASSSDPGSPIVYF	TGTGCCAGCAGCAGCGACCCGGGATCCCCAATAGTCTACTTC
TRBV7-9	.	TRBJ1-2	.	CASSLGASYGYTF	TGTGCCAGCAGCTTAGGTGCGAGCTATGGCTACACCTTC
TRBV7-9	.	TRBJ2-6	.	CASTSPGANVLTF	TGTGCCAGCACCTCTCCTGGGGCCAACGTCCTGACTTTC
TRBV11-2	.	TRBJ1-6	.	CASTSDSPLHF	TGTGCCAGCACCTCAGATTCACCCCTCCACTTT
TRBV18	.	TRBJ2-6	.	CASSLVALPGANVLTF	TGTGCCAGCTCCCTTGTGGCCCTTCCTGGGGCCAACGTCCTGACTTTC
TRBV13	.	TRBJ2-3	.	CASSPRTGPATDTQYF	TGTGCCAGCAGCCCGAGAACGGGGCCCGCGACAGATACGCAGTATTTT
TRBV5-4	.	TRBJ2-1	.	CASSPVGNEQFF	TGTGCCAGCAGCCCGGTCGGGAATGAGCAGTTCTTC
TRBV6-5	.	TRBJ1-3	.	CASNRAPGNTIYF	TGTGCCAGCAACAGGGCGCCTGGAAACACCATATATTTT
TRBV5-1	.	TRBJ1-1	.	CASSFSTATEAFF	TGCGCCAGCAGCTTCTCGACAGCCACTGAAGCTTTCTTT
TRBV12-3/TRBV12-4	TRBD1	TRBJ1-3	.	CASRTGENTIYF	TGTGCCAGCAGGACAGGGGAAAACACCATATATTTT
TRBV5-3	.	TRBJ2-6	.	CARSPWRGDGQASSGANVLTF	TGTGCCAGAAGCCCATGGCGGGGGGACGGACAGGCTAGCTCTGGGGCCAACGTCCTGACTTTC
TRBV6-5	.	TRBJ1-5	.	CASHIRADNQPQHF	TGTGCCAGCCATATCAGGGCTGACAATCAGCCCCAGCATTTT
TRBV7-2	TRBD2	TRBJ2-1	once	CASSLDLASGVNNGQFF	TGTGCCAGCAGCTTAGATTTGGCTAGCGGGGTGAACAATGGGCAGTTCTTC
TRBV9	.	TRBJ2-3	.	CASSRTRFTDTQYF	TGTGCCAGCAGCCGCACCCGGTTCACAGATACGCAGTATTTT
TRBV5-1	.	TRBJ2-3	.	CASSSPPTDTQYF	TGCGCCAGCAGCTCGCCCCCCACAGATACGCAGTATTTT
TRBV10-1	.	TRBJ2-3	.	CASSISGGPTDTQYF	TGCGCCAGCTCTATCTCCGGGGGGCCCACAGATACGCAGTATTTT
TRBV6-2/TRBV6-3	.	TRBJ2-7	.	CASSYRSYEQYF	TGTGCCAGCAGTTATCGATCCTACGAGCAGTACTTC
TRBV5-1	.	TRBJ1-1	.	CASSLEGSGAGEAFF	TGCGCCAGCAGCTTGGAGGGCTCCGGGGCTGGTGAAGCTTTCTTT
TRBV19	.	TRBJ2-3	.	CASGSLNKYF	TGTGCCAGCGGCTCACTTAACAAGTATTTT
TRBV2	.	TRBJ1-5	.	CASSEARQSNQPQHF	TGTGCCAGCAGTGAAGCTCGGCAGTCCAATCAGCCCCAGCATTTT
TRBV5-3	.	TRBJ2-7	.	CASSRYWGGEQYF	TGTGCCAGTTCTCGGTACTGGGGAGGCGAGCAGTACTTC
TRBV6-6	TRBD1	TRBJ2-3	.	CASIGDRGIYTQYF	TGTGCCAGCATCGGGGACAGGGGGATATATACGCAGTATTTT
TRBV4-1	.	TRBJ1-4	.	CASSQPRGQATNEKLFF	TGCGCCAGCAGCCAACCCCGAGGACAAGCAACTAATGAAAAACTGTTTTTT
TRBV28	.	TRBJ2-1	.	CASILRGAAYNEQFF	TGTGCCAGCATTCTCAGGGGGGCGGCCTACAATGAGCAGTTCTTC
TRBV7-3	.	TRBJ2-1	.	CASSPDRYSYNEQFF	TGTGCCAGCAGCCCTGACAGGTACTCCTACAATGAGCAGTTCTTC
TRBV29-1	.	TRBJ1-2	.	CSVVEGLHTF	TGCAGCGTTGTAGAGGGACTTCACACCTTC
TRBV20-1	.	TRBJ2-5	once	CSAGRSETQYF	TGCAGTGCGGGCAGATCGGAGACCCAGTACTTC
TRBV19	TRBD2	TRBJ2-1	once	CASSSRSGGPSNEQFF	TGTGCCAGTAGCTCTAGAAGCGGGGGACCGAGCAATGAGCAGTTCTTC